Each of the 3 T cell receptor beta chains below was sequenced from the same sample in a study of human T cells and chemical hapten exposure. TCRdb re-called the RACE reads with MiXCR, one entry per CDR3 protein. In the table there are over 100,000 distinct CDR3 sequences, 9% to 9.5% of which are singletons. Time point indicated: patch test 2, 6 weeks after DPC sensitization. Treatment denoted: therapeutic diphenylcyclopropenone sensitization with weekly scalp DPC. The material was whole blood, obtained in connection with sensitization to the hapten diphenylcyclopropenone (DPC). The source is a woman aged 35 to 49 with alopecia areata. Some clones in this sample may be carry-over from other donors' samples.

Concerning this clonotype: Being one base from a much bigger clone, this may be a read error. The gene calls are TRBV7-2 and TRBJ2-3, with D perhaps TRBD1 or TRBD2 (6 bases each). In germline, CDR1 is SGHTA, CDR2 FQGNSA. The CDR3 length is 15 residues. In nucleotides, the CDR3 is TGTGTCAGCAGCTTATCAGGGGAGGTGACAGATACGCAGTATTTT. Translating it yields CVSSLSGEVTDTQYF.

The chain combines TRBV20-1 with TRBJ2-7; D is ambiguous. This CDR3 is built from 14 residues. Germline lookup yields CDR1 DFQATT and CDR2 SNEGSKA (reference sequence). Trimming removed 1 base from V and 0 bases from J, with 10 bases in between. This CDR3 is CSARVNSYSYEQYF. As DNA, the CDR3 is TGCAGTGCTAGAGTTAACTCCTACTCCTACGAGCAGTACTTC.

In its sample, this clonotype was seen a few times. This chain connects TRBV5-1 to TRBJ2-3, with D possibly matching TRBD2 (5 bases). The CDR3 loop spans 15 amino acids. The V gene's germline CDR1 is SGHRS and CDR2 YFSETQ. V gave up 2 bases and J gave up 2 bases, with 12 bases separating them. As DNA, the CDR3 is TGCGCCAGCAGCTTCCTCGGAGGCCTCACAGATACGCAGTATTTT. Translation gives CASSFLGGLTDTQYF.